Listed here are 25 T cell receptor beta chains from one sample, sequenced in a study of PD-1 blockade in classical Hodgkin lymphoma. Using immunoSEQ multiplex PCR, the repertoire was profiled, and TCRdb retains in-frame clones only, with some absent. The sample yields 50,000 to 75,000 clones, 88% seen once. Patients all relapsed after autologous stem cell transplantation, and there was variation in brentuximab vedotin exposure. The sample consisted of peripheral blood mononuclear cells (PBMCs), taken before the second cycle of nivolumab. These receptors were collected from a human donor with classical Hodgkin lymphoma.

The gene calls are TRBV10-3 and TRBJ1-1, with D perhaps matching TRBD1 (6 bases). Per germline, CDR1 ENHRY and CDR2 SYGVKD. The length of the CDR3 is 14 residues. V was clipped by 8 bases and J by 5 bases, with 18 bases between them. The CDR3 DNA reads TGTGCCATCGTTGACCCCGGCGACAGGACTGAAGCTTTCTTT. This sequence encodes CAIVDPGDRTEAFF.

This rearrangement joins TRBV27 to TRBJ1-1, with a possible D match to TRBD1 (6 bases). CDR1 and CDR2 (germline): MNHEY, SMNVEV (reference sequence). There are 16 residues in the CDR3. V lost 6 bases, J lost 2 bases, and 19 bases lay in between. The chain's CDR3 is CASSRGGGTANTEAFF. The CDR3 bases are TGTGCCAGCAGCCGCGGGGGGGGCACGGCTAACACTGAAGCTTTCTTT.

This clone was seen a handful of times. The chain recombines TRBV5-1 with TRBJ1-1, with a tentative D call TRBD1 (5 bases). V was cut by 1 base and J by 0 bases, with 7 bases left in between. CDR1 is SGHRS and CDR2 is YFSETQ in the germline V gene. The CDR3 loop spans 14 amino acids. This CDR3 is CASSLHRMNTEAFF. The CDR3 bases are TGCGCCAGCAGCTTGCACAGGATGAACACTGAAGCTTTCTTT.

The CDR3 DNA reads as TGCGCCAGCAGCTTGGAAGGCGACAGCAATCAGCCCCAGCATTTT. Its protein product is CASSLEGDSNQPQHF. This rearrangement joins TRBV5-1 to TRBJ1-5; D remains ambiguous. The CDR3 has 15 residues. V was trimmed by 0 bases and J by 1 base, leaving 8 bases between them. From germline, CDR1 is SGHRS and CDR2 YFSETQ. Looking up the rest from reference TRBV5-1 and TRBJ1-5 gives the full variable domain: KAGVTQTPRYLIKTRGQQVTLSCSPISGHRSVSWYQQTPGQGLQFLFEYFSETQRNKGNFPGRFSGRQFSNSRSEMNVSTLELGDSALYLCASSLEGDSNQPQHFGDGTRLSIL.

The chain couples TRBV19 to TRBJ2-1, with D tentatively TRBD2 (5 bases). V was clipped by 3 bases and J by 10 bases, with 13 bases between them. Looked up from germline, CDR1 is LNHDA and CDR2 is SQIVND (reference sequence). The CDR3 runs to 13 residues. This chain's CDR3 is CASSMDGVREQFF. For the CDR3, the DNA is TGTGCCAGTAGTATGGACGGGGTGAGGGAGCAGTTCTTC.

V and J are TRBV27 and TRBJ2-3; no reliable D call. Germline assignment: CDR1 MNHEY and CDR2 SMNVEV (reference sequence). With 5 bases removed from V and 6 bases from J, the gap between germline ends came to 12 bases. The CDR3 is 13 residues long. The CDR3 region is CASSPGYEDTQYF. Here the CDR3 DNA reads TGTGCCAGCAGTCCCGGCTACGAGGATACGCAGTATTTT.

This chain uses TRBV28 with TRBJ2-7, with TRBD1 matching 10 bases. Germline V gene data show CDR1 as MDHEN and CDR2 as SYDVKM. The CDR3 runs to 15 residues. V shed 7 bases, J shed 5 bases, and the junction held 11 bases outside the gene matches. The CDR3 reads CASIPAGTGVNEQYF. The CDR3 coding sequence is TGTGCCAGCATCCCTGCTGGGACAGGGGTTAACGAGCAGTACTTC.

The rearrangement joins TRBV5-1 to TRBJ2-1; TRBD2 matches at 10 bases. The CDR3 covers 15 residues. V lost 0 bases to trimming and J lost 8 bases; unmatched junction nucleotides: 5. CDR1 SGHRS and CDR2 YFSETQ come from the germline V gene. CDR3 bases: TGCGCCAGCAGCTTGGTAGCGGGGGGCGGGGATGAGCAGTTCTTC. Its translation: CASSLVAGGGDEQFF.

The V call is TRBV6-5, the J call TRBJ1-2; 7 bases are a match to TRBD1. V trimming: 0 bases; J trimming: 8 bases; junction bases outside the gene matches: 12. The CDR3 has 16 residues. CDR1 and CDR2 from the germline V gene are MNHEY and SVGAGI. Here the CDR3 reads CASSYSNLRGGGGYTF. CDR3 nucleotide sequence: TGTGCCAGCAGTTACTCAAACTTACGGGGAGGGGGCGGCTACACCTTC.

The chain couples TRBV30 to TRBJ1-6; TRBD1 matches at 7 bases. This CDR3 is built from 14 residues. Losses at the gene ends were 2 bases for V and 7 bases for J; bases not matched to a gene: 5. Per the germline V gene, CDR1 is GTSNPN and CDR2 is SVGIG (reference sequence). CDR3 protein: CAWSTGTDNSPLHF. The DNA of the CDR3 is TGTGCCTGGAGTACCGGGACAGACAATTCACCCCTCCACTTT.

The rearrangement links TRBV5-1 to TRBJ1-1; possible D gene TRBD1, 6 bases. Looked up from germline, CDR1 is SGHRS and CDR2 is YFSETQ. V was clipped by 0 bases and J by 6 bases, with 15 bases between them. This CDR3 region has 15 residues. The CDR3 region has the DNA TGCGCCAGCAGCTTGGATGAAACAGGGTTTCCTGAAGCTTTCTTT. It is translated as CASSLDETGFPEAFF.

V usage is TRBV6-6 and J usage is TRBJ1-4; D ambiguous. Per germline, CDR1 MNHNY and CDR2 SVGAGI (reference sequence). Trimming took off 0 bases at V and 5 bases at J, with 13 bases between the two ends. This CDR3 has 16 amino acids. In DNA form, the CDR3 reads TGTGCCAGCAGTTACTCGGGAGGGAAGATCAATGAAAAACTGTTTTTT. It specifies CASSYSGGKINEKLFF.

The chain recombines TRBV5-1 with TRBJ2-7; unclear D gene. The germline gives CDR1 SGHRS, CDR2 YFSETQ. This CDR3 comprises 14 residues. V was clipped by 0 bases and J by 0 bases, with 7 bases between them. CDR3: CASSLEGYSYEQYF. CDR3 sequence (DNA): TGCGCCAGCAGCTTGGAGGGTTACTCCTACGAGCAGTACTTC.

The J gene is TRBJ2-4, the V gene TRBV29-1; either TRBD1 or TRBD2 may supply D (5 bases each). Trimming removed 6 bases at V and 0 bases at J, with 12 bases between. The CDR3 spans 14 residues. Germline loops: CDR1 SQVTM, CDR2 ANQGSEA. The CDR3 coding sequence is TGCAGCGTGATGGCTGGGGGAGCCAAAAACATTCAGTACTTC. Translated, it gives CSVMAGGAKNIQYF.

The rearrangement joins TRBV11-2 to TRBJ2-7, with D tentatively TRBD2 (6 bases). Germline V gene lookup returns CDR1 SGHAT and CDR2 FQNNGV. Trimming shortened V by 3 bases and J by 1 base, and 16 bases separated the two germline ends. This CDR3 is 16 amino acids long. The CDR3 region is CASSFRDSYRSYEQYF. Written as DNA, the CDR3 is TGTGCCAGCAGCTTCCGGGACTCCTATCGTTCCTACGAGCAGTACTTC.

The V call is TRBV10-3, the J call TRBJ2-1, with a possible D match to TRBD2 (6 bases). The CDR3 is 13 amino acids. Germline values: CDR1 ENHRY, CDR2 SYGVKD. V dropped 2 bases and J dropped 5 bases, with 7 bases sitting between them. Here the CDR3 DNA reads TGTGCCATCAGTGAGGTAGCGGACAATGAGCAGTTCTTC. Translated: CAISEVADNEQFF.

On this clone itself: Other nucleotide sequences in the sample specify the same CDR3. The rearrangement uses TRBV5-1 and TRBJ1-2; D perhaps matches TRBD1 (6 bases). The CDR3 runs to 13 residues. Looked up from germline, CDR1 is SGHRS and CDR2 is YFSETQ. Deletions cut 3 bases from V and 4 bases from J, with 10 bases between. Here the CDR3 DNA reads TGCGCCAGCAGCTCGGACAGTTCCTATGGCTACACCTTC. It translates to CASSSDSSYGYTF. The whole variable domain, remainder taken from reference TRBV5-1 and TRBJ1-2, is KAGVTQTPRYLIKTRGQQVTLSCSPISGHRSVSWYQQTPGQGLQFLFEYFSETQRNKGNFPGRFSGRQFSNSRSEMNVSTLELGDSALYLCASSSDSSYGYTFGSGTRLTVV.

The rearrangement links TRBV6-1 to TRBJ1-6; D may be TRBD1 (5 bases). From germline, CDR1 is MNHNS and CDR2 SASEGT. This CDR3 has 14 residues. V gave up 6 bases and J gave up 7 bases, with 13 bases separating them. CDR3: CASSDSVENSPLHF. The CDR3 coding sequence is TGTGCCAGCAGCGACAGTGTAGAAAATTCACCCCTCCACTTT.

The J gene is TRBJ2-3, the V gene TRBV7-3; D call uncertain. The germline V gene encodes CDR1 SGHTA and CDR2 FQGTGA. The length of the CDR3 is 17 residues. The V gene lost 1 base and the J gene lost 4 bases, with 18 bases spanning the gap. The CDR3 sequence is CASSLSGRRILSDTQYF. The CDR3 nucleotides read TGTGCCAGCAGCTTAAGTGGGCGGCGGATATTATCAGATACGCAGTATTTT. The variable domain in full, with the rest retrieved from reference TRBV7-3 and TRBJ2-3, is GAGVSQTPSNKVTEKGKYVELRCDPISGHTALYWYRQSLGQGPEFLIYFQGTGAADDSGLPNDRFFAVRPEGSVSTLKIQRTERGDSAVYLCASSLSGRRILSDTQYFGPGTRLTVL.

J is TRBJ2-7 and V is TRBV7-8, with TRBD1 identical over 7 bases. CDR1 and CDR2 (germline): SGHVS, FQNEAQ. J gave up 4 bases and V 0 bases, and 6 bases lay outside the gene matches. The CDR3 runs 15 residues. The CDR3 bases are TGTGCCAGCAGCTTAGCGACAGGGTTTGTTTACGAGCAGTACTTC. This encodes CASSLATGFVYEQYF.

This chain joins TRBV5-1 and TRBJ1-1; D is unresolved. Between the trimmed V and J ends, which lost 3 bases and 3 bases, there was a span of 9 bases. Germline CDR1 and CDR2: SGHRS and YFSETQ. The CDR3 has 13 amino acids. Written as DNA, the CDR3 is TGCGCCAGCAGCTCGGACCCCTACACTGAAGCTTTCTTT. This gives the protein CASSSDPYTEAFF.

The CDR3 loop reads CASSLDRDSNQPQHF. As DNA, the CDR3 is TGTGCCAGCAGTCTGGACAGAGATAGCAATCAGCCCCAGCATTTT. The rearrangement links TRBV6-5 to TRBJ1-5; possible D gene TRBD1, 6 bases. This CDR3 spans 15 amino acids. The germline gives CDR1 MNHEY, CDR2 SVGAGI. V lost 5 bases and J lost 0, with 11 bases in between.

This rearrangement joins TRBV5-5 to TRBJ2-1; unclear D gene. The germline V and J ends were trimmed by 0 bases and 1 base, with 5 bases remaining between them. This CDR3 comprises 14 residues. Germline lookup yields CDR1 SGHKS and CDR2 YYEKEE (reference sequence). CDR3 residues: CASSLGRSYNEQFF. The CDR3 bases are TGTGCCAGCAGCTTGGGACGGTCCTACAATGAGCAGTTCTTC.

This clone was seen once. As DNA, the CDR3 is TGTGCCAGCAGCACGGACAGAGAGGGCTACACCTTC. Translated: CASSTDREGYTF. The chain recombines TRBV5-5 with TRBJ1-2; D may be TRBD1 (6 bases). This CDR3 is built from 12 residues. Trimming removed 4 bases at V and 8 bases at J, with 12 bases between. CDR1 and CDR2 (germline): SGHKS, YYEKEE (reference sequence).

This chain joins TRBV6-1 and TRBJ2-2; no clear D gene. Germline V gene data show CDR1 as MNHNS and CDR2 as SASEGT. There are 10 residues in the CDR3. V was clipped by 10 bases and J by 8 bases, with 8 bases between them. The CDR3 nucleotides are TGTGCCACACGTGGAGGGGAGCTGTTTTTT. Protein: CATRGGELFF.